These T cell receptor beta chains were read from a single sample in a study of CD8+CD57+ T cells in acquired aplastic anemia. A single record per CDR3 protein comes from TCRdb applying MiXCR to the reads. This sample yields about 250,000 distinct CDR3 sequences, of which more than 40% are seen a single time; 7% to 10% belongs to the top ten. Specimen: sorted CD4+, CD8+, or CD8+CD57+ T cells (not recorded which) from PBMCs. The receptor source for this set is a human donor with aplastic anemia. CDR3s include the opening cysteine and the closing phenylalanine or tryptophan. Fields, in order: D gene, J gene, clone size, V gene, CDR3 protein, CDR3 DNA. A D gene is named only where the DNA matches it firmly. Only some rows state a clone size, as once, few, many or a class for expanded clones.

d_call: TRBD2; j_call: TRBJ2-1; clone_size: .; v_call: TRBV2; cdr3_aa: CASLHLSTSGKGQFF; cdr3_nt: TGTGCCAGCCTGCACCTATCGACTAGCGGGAAGGGGCAGTTCTTC
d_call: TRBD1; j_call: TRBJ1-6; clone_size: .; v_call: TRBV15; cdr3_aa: CATSRQGSGNSPLHF; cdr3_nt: TGTGCCACCAGCCGACAGGGGTCCGGTAATTCACCCCTCCACTTT
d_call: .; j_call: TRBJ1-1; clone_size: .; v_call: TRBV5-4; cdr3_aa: CASSSTNDVLNTEAFF; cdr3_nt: TGTGCCAGCAGCTCCACCAATGACGTATTAAACACTGAAGCTTTCTTT
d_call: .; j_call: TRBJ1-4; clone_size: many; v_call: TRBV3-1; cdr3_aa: CASSQSDSLNEKLFF; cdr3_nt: TGTGCCAGCAGCCAATCCGACAGCCTTAATGAAAAACTGTTTTTT
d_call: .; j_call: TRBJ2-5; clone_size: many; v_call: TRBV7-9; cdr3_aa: CASSSGGQETQYF; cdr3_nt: TGTGCCAGCAGCTCCGGGGGACAAGAGACCCAGTACTTC
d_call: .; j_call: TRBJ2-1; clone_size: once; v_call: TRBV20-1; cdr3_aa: CSARNRETGELEGLSNEQFF; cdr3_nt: TGCAGTGCTAGAAACAGGGAAACCGGGGAGCTGGAGGGCCTCTCCAATGAGCAGTTCTTC
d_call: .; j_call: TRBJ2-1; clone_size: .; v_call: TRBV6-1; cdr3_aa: CASSEQGSSYNEQFF; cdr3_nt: TGTGCCAGCAGCGAGCAGGGGAGCTCCTACAATGAGCAGTTCTTC
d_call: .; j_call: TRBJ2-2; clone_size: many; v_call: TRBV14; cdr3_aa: CASSPGTRVTGELFF; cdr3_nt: TGTGCCAGCAGCCCCGGGACACGAGTCACCGGGGAGCTGTTTTTT
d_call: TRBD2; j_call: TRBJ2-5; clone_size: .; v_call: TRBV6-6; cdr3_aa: CASRTAGAQETQYF; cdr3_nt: TGTGCCAGCAGGACAGCGGGGGCTCAAGAGACCCAGTACTTC
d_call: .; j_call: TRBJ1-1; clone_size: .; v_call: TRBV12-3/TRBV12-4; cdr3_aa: CASSPGGLNTEAFF; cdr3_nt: TGTGCCAGCAGCCCCGGGGGACTGAACACTGAAGCTTTCTTT
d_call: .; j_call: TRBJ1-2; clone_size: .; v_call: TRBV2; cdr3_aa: CASSADSFGRGYGYTF; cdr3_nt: TGTGCCAGCAGTGCTGACAGTTTTGGTAGGGGCTATGGCTACACCTTC
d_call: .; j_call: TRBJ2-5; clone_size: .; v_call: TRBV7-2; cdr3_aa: CASSLQVSAETQYF; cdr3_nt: TGTGCCAGCAGCTTGCAGGTATCGGCAGAGACCCAGTACTTC
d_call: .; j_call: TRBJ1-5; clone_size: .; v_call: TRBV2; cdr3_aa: CASSESYSNQLQHF; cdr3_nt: TGTGCCAGCAGTGAGTCGTATAGCAATCAGCTCCAGCATTTT
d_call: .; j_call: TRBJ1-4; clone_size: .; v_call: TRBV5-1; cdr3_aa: CASSSGRDGNEKLFF; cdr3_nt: TGCGCCAGCAGTTCTGGACGCGACGGAAATGAAAAACTGTTTTTT
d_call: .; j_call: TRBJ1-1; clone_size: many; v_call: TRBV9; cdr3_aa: CASSATTPGNTEAFF; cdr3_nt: TGTGCCAGCAGCGCCACGACCCCCGGGAACACTGAAGCTTTCTTT
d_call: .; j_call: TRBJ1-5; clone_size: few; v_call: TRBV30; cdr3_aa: CAWSVAGSDQPQHF; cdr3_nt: TGTGCCTGGAGTGTCGCGGGGTCGGATCAGCCCCAGCATTTT
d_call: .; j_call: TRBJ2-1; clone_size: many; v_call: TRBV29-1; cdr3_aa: CSVTGYSEQFF; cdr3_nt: TGCAGCGTTACAGGGTACAGTGAGCAGTTCTTC